Shown below are 17 T cell receptor beta chains from a single sample sequenced in a study of blood T cell repertoires in COVID-19. TCRdb's copy holds only in-frame clones and misses some; the assay was immunoSEQ multiplex PCR. The repertoire includes 80,000 to 90,000 clones, around 88% of them detected once, and 5.4% sits in the top ten. The sample comprised peripheral blood. The receptors here all came from a man in his sixties with acute or convalescent COVID-19.

This sequence joins TRBV6-6 and TRBJ1-2; no definite D call. The V gene's germline CDR1 is MNHNY and CDR2 SVGAGI (reference sequence). CDR3 length: 15 amino acids. Trimming pared 5 bases from V and 1 base from J, leaving 14 bases between. The CDR3 loop reads CASSAPGTRNYGYTF. CDR3 DNA sequence: TGTGCCAGCAGTGCCCCGGGAACGCGTAACTATGGCTACACCTTC.

The J gene is TRBJ2-3, the V gene TRBV4-3; TRBD2 matches 11 bases. The CDR3 contains 17 residues. V lost 0 bases, J lost 7 bases, and 9 bases stayed unmatched. Germline loops: CDR1 LGHNA, CDR2 YSLEER. CDR3 sequence: CASSQDPIAGGPNTQYF. The CDR3 DNA reads TGCGCCAGCAGCCAAGATCCGATAGCGGGGGGGCCAAATACGCAGTATTTT.

The chain has TRBV24-1 and TRBJ2-5; D is unresolved. CDR3 length: 11 amino acids. The germline V and J ends were trimmed by 5 bases and 3 bases, with 3 bases remaining between them. Looked up from germline, CDR1 is KGHDR and CDR2 is SFDVKD. DNA of the CDR3: TGTGCCACCAGTGCAGAAGAGACCCAGTACTTC. This gives the protein CATSAEETQYF.

V gene TRBV5-1 combines with J gene TRBJ2-4; a possible D gene is TRBD2 (5 bases). Germline loops: CDR1 SGHRS, CDR2 YFSETQ. This CDR3 has 16 residues. The V and J ends lost 0 bases and 4 bases respectively, with 14 bases between them. CDR3 in DNA: TGCGCCAGCAGCTTGGAGGCTAGCATTGGAAAAAACATTCAGTACTTC. It translates to CASSLEASIGKNIQYF.

The chain has TRBV4-3 and TRBJ2-7, with 7 positions matching TRBD2. V gave up 6 bases and J gave up 5 bases; unmatched junction bases: 7. The CDR3 runs 13 residues. Germline assignment: CDR1 LGHNA and CDR2 YSLEER. CDR3 region: CASSPGLEDEQYF. DNA of the CDR3: TGCGCCAGCAGTCCTGGACTAGAGGACGAGCAGTACTTC.

A single count supports this clone. CDR3: CATLWTGVSYEQYF. The CDR3 region has the DNA TGTGCCACCTTGTGGACAGGGGTGTCCTACGAGCAGTACTTC. J is TRBJ2-7 and V is TRBV24-1; 9 nucleotides match TRBD1. This CDR3 spans 14 amino acids. V trimming: 9 bases; J trimming: 1 base; junction bases outside the gene matches: 6. CDR1 is KGHDR and CDR2 is SFDVKD in the germline V gene.

The J gene is TRBJ2-2, the V gene TRBV6-5; possible D gene TRBD2, 6 bases. This CDR3 spans 15 amino acids. V lost 6 bases and J 4 bases, leaving 15 bases between the germline ends. CDR1 and CDR2 (germline): MNHEY, SVGAGI. DNA for the CDR3: TGTGCCAGCAGCCAAGGGAGGCGGGGCACCGGGGAGCTGTTTTTT. Translated: CASSQGRRGTGELFF.

The chain links TRBV11-2 to TRBJ2-3, with D perhaps matching TRBD2 (5 bases). The CDR3 is 15 amino acids. Trimming removed 1 base from V and 8 bases from J, with 16 bases in between. Germline lookup yields CDR1 SGHAT and CDR2 FQNNGV. The CDR3 DNA reads as TGTGCCAGCAGCTTAGGGACGGCCGGTGCGGGTACGCAGTATTTT. This gives the protein CASSLGTAGAGTQYF.

This rearrangement joins TRBV15 to TRBJ2-2; D perhaps matches TRBD1 (5 bases). The CDR3 is 15 residues long. V was pared by 7 bases and J by 4 bases, with 16 bases between. The germline V gene has CDR1 LNHNV and CDR2 YYDKDF (reference sequence). CDR3 coding DNA: TGTGCCACCACCCCGGACAAGTTAAGCACCGGGGAGCTGTTTTTT. This sequence encodes CATTPDKLSTGELFF.

CDR3 residues: CASSSGQGTDTQYF. Written as DNA, the CDR3 is TGTGCCAGCAGCTCCGGACAGGGTACAGATACGCAGTATTTT. The chain combines TRBV11-2 with TRBJ2-3; 8 bases are a match to TRBD1. The CDR3 runs 14 residues. Unmatched junction bases numbered 3, after V lost 4 bases and J lost 3 bases. Germline V gene lookup returns CDR1 SGHAT and CDR2 FQNNGV.

The V and J genes are TRBV21-1 and TRBJ1-1; no check of the table's D call, TRBD1, against the DNA was made. TRBV21-1 represents a pseudogene. CDR3 length equals 12 residues. The CDR3 DNA sequence: TGTGCCAGCAGCATGCACAGGGGGGTCGCTTTCTTT. Residues: CASSMHRGVAFF.

J is TRBJ1-3 and V is TRBV3-1 (or the pseudogene TRBV3-2); unclear D gene. V lost 1 base, J lost 0 bases, and 7 bases lay in between. In germline, CDR1 is LGHDT, CDR2 YNNKEL (reference sequence). The CDR3 length is 15 residues. CDR3 sequence (DNA): TGTGCCAGCAGCCAAGTACATGGCTCTGGAAACACCATATATTTT. This sequence encodes CASSQVHGSGNTIYF.

This chain joins TRBV10-3 and TRBJ2-1; 10 bases are shared with TRBD2. Unmatched junction bases numbered 3, after V lost 4 bases and J lost 3 bases. The CDR3 length is 15 residues. Germline loops: CDR1 ENHRY, CDR2 SYGVKD. CDR3 DNA sequence: TGTGCCATCAGTGCTAGCGGGGGAGACTACAATGAGCAGTTCTTC. As protein: CAISASGGDYNEQFF.

This sequence joins TRBV6-4 and TRBJ1-5; tentative D call: TRBD1 (6 bases). This CDR3 has 15 residues. Trimming stripped 5 bases from V and 2 bases from J, with 13 bases between. Germline V gives CDR1 MRHNA, CDR2 SNTAGT. CDR3 in amino acids: CASSFGGEGNQPQHF. The CDR3 DNA sequence: TGTGCCAGCAGTTTTGGGGGCGAGGGCAATCAGCCCCAGCATTTT.

The rearrangement links TRBV27 to TRBJ1-5; D gene unclear. Trimming shortened V by 2 bases and J by 1 base, and 3 bases separated the two germline ends. CDR1 and CDR2 (germline): MNHEY, SMNVEV (reference sequence). The CDR3 is 13 residues long. CDR3 residues: CASSLESNQPQHF. The DNA of the CDR3 is TGTGCCAGCAGTTTAGAGAGCAATCAGCCCCAGCATTTT.

The chain employs TRBV7-3 and TRBJ2-3; 13 bases are shared with TRBD2. This CDR3 region has 16 residues. With V trimmed by 5 bases and J by 4 bases, 6 bases remained unmatched. Germline assignment: CDR1 SGHTA and CDR2 FQGTGA. CDR3 protein: CASSQLAGGRADTQYF. Here the CDR3 DNA reads TGTGCCAGCAGCCAACTAGCGGGGGGGCGCGCAGATACGCAGTATTTT.

The V and J genes are TRBV9 and TRBJ2-1, with a tentative D call TRBD2 (6 bases). V was cut by 3 bases and J by 6 bases, with 19 bases left in between. Germline V gene data show CDR1 as SGDLS and CDR2 as YYNGEE. CDR3 length: 16 amino acids. The CDR3 nucleotides read TGTGCCAGCAGCGAGCCCCTTCACGGGAGCTCCAATGAGCAGTTCTTC. This gives the protein CASSEPLHGSSNEQFF.